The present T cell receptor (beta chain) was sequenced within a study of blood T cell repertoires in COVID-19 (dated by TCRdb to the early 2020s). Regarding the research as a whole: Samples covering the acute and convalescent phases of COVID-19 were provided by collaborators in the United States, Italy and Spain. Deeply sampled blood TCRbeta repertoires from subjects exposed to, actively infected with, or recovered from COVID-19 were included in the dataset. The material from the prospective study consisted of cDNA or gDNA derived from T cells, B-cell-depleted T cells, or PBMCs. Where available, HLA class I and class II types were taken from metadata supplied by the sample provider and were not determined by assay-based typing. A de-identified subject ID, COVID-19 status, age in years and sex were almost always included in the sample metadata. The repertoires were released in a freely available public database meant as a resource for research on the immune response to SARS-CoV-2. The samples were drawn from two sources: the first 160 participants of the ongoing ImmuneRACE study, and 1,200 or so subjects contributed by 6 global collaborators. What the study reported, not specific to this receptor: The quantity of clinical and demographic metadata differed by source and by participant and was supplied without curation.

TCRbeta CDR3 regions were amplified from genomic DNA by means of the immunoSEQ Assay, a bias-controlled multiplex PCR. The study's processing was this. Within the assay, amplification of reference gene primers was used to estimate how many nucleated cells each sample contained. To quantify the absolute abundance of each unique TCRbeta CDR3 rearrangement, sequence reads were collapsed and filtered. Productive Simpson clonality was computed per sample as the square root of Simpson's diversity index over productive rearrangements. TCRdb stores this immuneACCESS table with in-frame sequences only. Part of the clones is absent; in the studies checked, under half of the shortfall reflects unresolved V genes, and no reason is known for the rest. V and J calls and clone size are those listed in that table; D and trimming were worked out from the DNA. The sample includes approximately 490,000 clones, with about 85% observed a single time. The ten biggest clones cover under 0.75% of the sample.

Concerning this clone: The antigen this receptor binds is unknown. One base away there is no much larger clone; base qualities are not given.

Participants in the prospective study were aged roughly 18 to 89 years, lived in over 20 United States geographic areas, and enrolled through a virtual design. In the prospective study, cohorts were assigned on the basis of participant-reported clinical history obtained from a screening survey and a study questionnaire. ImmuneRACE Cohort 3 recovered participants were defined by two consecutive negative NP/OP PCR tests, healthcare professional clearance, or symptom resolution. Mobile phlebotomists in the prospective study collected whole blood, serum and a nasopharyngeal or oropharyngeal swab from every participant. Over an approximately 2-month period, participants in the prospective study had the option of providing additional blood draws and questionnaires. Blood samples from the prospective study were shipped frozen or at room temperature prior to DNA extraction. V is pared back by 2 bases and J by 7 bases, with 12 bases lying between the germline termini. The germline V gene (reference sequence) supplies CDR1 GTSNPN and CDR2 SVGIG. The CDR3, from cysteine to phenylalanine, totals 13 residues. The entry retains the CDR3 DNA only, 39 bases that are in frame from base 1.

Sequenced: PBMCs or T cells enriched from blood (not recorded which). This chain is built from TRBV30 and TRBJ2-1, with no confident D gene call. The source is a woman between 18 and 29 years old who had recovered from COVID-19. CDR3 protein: CAWSRLQLNEQFF. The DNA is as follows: TGTGCCTGGAGTCGACTCCAGCTTAATGAGCAGTTCTTC.